One T cell receptor (beta chain) is described in this entry. The target antigen is unknown. These data are taken from a study of T cell responses to AZD1222 COVID-19 vaccine. Findings and caveats of the study: Targets within unmutated variant regions were reportedly found for nearly half of spike-specific TCRs. Seropositive status at baseline applied to only five to seven AZD1222 recipients.

TCRdb's table, derived via immunoSEQ multiplex PCR, lists solely in-frame clones and lacks some. The table shows over 120,000 clones, with roughly 87% occurring only once. The germline V gene has CDR1 SGDLS and CDR2 YYNGEE. Trimming cost V 0 bases and J 7 bases, with 10 bases left between them. This CDR3 has 13 amino acids. The chain employs TRBV9 and TRBJ1-2; no firm D call. The clonotype comes from an adult who received the MenACWY meningococcal vaccine as a control. The starting material was peripheral blood, obtained 28 days after the second dose of the MenACWY control vaccine. The CDR3 here is CASSVVGGPGYTF. In nucleotides, the CDR3 is TGTGCCAGCAGCGTAGTGGGAGGGCCTGGCTACACCTTC.